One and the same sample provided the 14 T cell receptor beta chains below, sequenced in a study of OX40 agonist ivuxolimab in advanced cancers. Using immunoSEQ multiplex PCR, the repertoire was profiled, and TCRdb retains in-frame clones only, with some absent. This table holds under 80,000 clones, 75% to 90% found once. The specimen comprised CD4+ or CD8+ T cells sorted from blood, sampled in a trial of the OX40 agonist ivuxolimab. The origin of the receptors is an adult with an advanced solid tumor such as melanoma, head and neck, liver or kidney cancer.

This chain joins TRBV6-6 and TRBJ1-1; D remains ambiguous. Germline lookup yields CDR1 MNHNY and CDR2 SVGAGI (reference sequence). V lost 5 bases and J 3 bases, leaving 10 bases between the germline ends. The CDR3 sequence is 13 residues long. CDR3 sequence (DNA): TGTGCCAGCAGTAGGACCCTACACACTGAAGCTTTCTTT. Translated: CASSRTLHTEAFF.

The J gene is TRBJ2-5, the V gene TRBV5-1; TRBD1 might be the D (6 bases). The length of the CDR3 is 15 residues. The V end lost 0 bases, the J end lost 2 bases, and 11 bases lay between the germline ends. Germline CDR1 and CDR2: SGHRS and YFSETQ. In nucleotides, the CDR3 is TGCGCCAGCAGCTTGGGAGGTACAGGGCAAGAGACCCAGTACTTC. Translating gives CASSLGGTGQETQYF.

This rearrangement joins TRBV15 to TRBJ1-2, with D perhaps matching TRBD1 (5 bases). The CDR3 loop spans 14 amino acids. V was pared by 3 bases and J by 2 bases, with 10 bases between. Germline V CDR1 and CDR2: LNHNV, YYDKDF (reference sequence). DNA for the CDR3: TGTGCCACCAGCAGGGACATCCAAAACTATGGCTACACCTTC. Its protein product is CATSRDIQNYGYTF.

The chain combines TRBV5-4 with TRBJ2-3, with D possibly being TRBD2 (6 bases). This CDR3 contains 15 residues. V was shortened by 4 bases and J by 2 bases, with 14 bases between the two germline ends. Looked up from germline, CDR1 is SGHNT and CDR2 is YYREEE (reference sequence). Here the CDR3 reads CASSPEGGNTDTQYF. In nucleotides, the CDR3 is TGTGCCAGCAGCCCCGAGGGCGGGAACACAGATACGCAGTATTTT.

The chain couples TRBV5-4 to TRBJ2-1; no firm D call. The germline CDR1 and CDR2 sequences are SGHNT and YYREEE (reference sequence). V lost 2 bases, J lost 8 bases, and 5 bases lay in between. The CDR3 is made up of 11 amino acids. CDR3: CASSFLDEQFF. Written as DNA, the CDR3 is TGTGCCAGCAGCTTCTTAGATGAGCAGTTCTTC.

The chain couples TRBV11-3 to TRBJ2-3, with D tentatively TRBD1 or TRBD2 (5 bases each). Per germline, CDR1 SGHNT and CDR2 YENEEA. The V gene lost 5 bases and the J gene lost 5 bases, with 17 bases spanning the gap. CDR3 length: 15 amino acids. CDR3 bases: TGTGCCAGCAGCATTGGGACCTCGGAAGGAGATACGCAGTATTTT. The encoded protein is CASSIGTSEGDTQYF.

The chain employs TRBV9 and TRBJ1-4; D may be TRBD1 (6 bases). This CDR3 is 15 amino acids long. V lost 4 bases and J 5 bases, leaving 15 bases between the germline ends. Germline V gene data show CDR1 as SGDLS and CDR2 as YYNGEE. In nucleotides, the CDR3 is TGTGCCAGCAGCACAACACAGGGTTTAAATGAAAAACTGTTTTTT. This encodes CASSTTQGLNEKLFF.

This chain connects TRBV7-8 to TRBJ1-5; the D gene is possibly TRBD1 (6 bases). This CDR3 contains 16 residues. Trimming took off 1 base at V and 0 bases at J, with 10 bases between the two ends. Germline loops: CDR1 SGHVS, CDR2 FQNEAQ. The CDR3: CASSLVGGVSNQPQHF. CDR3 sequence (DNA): TGTGCCAGCAGCTTAGTTGGGGGCGTTAGCAATCAGCCCCAGCATTTT.

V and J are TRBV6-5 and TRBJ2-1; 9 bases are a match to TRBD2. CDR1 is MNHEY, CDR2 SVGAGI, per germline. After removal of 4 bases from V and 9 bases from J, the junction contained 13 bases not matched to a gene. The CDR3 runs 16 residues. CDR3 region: CASSLRREGRNIEQFF. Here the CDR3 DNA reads TGTGCCAGCAGTTTGCGGCGGGAGGGACGGAATATTGAGCAGTTCTTC.

Here the CDR3 DNA reads TGTGCCAGCAGTTTACGACAGGGGGGCAATGAGCAGTTCTTC. Its protein is CASSLRQGGNEQFF. The rearrangement uses TRBV27 and TRBJ2-1; 9 nucleotides agree with TRBD1. J was trimmed by 6 bases and V by 2 bases; bases with no gene match: 2. The germline V gene has CDR1 MNHEY and CDR2 SMNVEV (reference sequence). The CDR3 is 14 residues long.

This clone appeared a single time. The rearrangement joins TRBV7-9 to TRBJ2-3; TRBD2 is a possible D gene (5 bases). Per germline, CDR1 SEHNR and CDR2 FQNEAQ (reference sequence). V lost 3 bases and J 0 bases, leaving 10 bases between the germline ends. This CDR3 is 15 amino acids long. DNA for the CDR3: TGTGCCAGCAGCTTCTTAGGCGGGAGCACAGATACGCAGTATTTT. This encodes CASSFLGGSTDTQYF.

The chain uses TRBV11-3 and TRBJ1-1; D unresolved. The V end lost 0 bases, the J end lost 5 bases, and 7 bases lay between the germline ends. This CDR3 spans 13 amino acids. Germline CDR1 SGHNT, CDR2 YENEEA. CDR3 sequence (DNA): TGTGCCAGCAGCTTAGATGGGGTTACTGAAGCTTTCTTT. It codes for CASSLDGVTEAFF.

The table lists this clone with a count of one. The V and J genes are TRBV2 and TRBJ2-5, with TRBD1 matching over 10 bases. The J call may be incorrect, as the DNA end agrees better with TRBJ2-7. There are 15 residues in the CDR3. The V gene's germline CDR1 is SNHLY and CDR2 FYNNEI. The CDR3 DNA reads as TGTGCCAGCAGCCCGACAGGGGGCGGTTCCTACGAGCAGTACTTC. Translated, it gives CASSPTGGGSYEQYF.

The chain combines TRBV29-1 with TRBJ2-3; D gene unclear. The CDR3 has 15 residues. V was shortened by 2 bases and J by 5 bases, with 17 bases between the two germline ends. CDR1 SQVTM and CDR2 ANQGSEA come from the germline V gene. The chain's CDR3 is CSVENLGSRVDTQYF. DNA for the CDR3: TGCAGCGTTGAAAATCTCGGCTCCCGGGTAGATACGCAGTATTTT.